These 31 T cell receptor beta chains originate from one sample sequenced in a study of control samples from healthy donors and cancer patients. Sequenced by immunoSEQ multiplex PCR; TCRdb stores in-frame clones only, minus some. The sample records under 200,000 clones, 85% to 95% being singletons. Sequenced: blood. Receptors were obtained from a woman aged 40 to 55 in good health.

CDR3 bases: TGTGCCAGCAGCAATCAGGGGGCGGGGTATGGCTACACCTTC. This encodes CASSNQGAGYGYTF. The chain has TRBV9 and TRBJ1-2, with TRBD1 matching over 8 bases. From germline, CDR1 is SGDLS and CDR2 YYNGEE. The V and J ends lost 4 bases and 5 bases, in that order; junction bases with no gene match: 7. This CDR3 region has 14 residues. Full variable domain (missing parts from reference TRBV9 and TRBJ1-2): DSGVTQTPKHLITATGQRVTLRCSPRSGDLSVYWYQQSLDQGLQFLIQYYNGEERAKGNILERFSAQQFPDLHSELNLSSLELGDSALYFCASSNQGAGYGYTFGSGTRLTVV.

V gene TRBV5-6 combines with J gene TRBJ2-2, with D unclear. The germline V gene encodes CDR1 SGHDT and CDR2 YYEEEE. CDR3 size: 13 residues. V was trimmed by 1 base and J by 8 bases, leaving 9 bases between them. As DNA, the CDR3 is TGTGCCAGCAGCTTGATCACCGCGGGGGAGCTGTTTTTT. As protein: CASSLITAGELFF.

The J gene is TRBJ1-1, the V gene TRBV16; D ambiguous. Trimming shortened V by 4 bases and J by 3 bases, and 9 bases separated the two germline ends. There are 13 residues in the CDR3. Germline CDR1 is KGHSY and CDR2 is FQNENV. The CDR3 loop reads CASSLGRDTEAFF. CDR3 DNA: TGTGCCAGCAGCCTTGGACGGGACACTGAAGCTTTCTTT.

The chain has TRBV20-1 and TRBJ1-1; no clear D gene. V was pared by 2 bases and J by 8 bases, with 9 bases between. The CDR3 loop spans 11 amino acids. Germline V gives CDR1 DFQATT, CDR2 SNEGSKA (reference sequence). CDR3 sequence: CSARNTIEAFF. The CDR3 bases are TGCAGTGCTAGAAACACGATCGAAGCTTTCTTT.

The chain has TRBV4-3 and TRBJ2-5; TRBD2 is a possible D gene (5 bases). CDR1 LGHNA and CDR2 YSLEER come from the germline V gene. Trimming pared 1 base from V and 2 bases from J, leaving 11 bases between. The CDR3 contains 15 residues. CDR3 loop: CASSQVAGPQETQYF. CDR3 nucleotide sequence: TGCGCCAGCAGCCAAGTCGCGGGCCCGCAAGAGACCCAGTACTTC.

The chain combines TRBV19 with TRBJ1-5; the D gene is possibly TRBD1 (6 bases). The CDR3 consists of 15 residues. V was clipped by 0 bases and J by 7 bases, with 13 bases between them. Per germline, CDR1 LNHDA and CDR2 SQIVND (reference sequence). In DNA form, the CDR3 reads TGTGCCAGTAGTATAGATATTGGGGGCGTGCAGCCCCAGCATTTT. As protein: CASSIDIGGVQPQHF.

The chain carries TRBV5-4 and TRBJ2-5; D remains ambiguous. This CDR3 is 13 amino acids long. The V and J ends lost 1 base and 2 bases respectively, with 6 bases between them. Germline values: CDR1 SGHNT, CDR2 YYREEE (reference sequence). Here the CDR3 reads CASSLRQQETQYF. CDR3 sequence (DNA): TGTGCCAGCAGCTTGAGGCAGCAAGAGACCCAGTACTTC.

The CDR3 nucleotides read TGCGCCAGCAGCTTGGCCCCAGGGCTGAACACCATATATTTT. Amino acid sequence: CASSLAPGLNTIYF. The V gene is TRBV5-1, the J gene TRBJ1-3; D might be TRBD1 (5 bases). The V end was cut by 0 bases, the J end by 7 bases, with 11 bases between. The CDR3 has 14 amino acids. Per germline, CDR1 SGHRS and CDR2 YFSETQ.

This chain joins TRBV6-5 and TRBJ2-1, with TRBD2 matching 10 bases. J was trimmed by 10 bases and V by 7 bases; bases with no gene match: 10. Germline V gives CDR1 MNHEY, CDR2 SVGAGI. The CDR3 is 14 amino acids. The DNA for the CDR3 is TGTGCCAGCATTGTTCAAGCGGGAGGGCGGGAGCAGTTCTTC. It yields the protein CASIVQAGGREQFF.

The V call is TRBV9, the J call TRBJ1-3, with 10 bases that match TRBD1. The CDR3 extends over 14 amino acids. The ends lost 4 bases at V and 9 bases at J; junction bases unmatched: 7. The germline CDR1 and CDR2 sequences are SGDLS and YYNGEE. CDR3 sequence reads: CASSTGTGEGTIYF. The CDR3 DNA is TGTGCCAGCAGCACGGGGACAGGGGAAGGCACCATATATTTT.

The chain recombines TRBV5-4 with TRBJ2-1; a weak D match, TRBD2 (6 bases). V dropped 4 bases and J dropped 1 base, with 15 bases sitting between them. The germline V gene has CDR1 SGHNT and CDR2 YYREEE (reference sequence). The CDR3 runs to 16 residues. This CDR3 is CASSPMSSGSYNEQFF. CDR3 DNA: TGTGCCAGCAGCCCTATGTCGAGCGGGTCCTACAATGAGCAGTTCTTC. Supplemented by reference TRBV5-4 and TRBJ2-1, the full variable domain reads ETGVTQSPTHLIKTRGQQVTLRCSSQSGHNTVSWYQQALGQGPQFIFQYYREEENGRGNFPPRFSGLQFPNYSSELNVNALELDDSALYLCASSPMSSGSYNEQFFGPGTRLTVL.

This clone was seen a single time. The genes are TRBV29-1 and TRBJ1-1, with TRBD1 as a possible D gene (5 bases). Germline V gene data show CDR1 as SQVTM and CDR2 as ANQGSEA. The CDR3 is 13 amino acids. V shed 7 bases and J shed 0 bases, with 12 bases lying between them. The CDR3 DNA reads as TGCAGCGCGACCTTGACAGTGAACACTGAAGCTTTCTTT. Residues: CSATLTVNTEAFF.

This clone was seen only once. The V gene is TRBV3-1 (or the pseudogene TRBV3-2), the J gene TRBJ1-6; tentative D call: TRBD1 (5 bases). The CDR3 runs 16 residues. V was shortened by 4 bases and J by 2 bases, with 12 bases between the two germline ends. Germline V gene data show CDR1 as LGHDT and CDR2 as YNNKEL (reference sequence). CDR3 sequence reads: CASSRLQATYNSPLHF. The CDR3 coding sequence is TGTGCCAGCAGCCGATTACAGGCAACCTATAATTCACCCCTCCACTTT.

The gene calls are TRBV12-3 or TRBV12-4 and TRBJ1-2; D may be TRBD1 (5 bases). V was clipped by 3 bases and J by 4 bases, with 9 bases between them. This CDR3 has 13 residues. The CDR3 reads CASSFQGIYGYTF. Written as DNA, the CDR3 is TGTGCCAGCAGTTTTCAGGGCATCTATGGCTACACCTTC.

V usage is TRBV7-2 and J usage is TRBJ2-5; D gene uncertain. The germline V gene encodes CDR1 SGHTA and CDR2 FQGNSA. V lost 2 bases, J lost 5 bases, and 12 bases lay in between. CDR3 size: 14 residues. The CDR3 DNA sequence: TGTGCCAGCAGCTTAAATGGGGATAGGGAGACCCAGTACTTC. Encoded protein: CASSLNGDRETQYF.

J is TRBJ2-3 and V is TRBV27; 7 nucleotides agree with TRBD1. The CDR3 consists of 16 residues. Trimming cost V 0 bases and J 2 bases; bases outside gene matches: 5. Per germline, CDR1 MNHEY and CDR2 SMNVEV (reference sequence). CDR3 loop: CASSLSGDRFTDTQYF. CDR3 nucleotides: TGTGCCAGCAGTTTATCAGGGGACAGATTCACAGATACGCAGTATTTT.

The CDR3 DNA sequence: TGTGCCAGCTCGCGACAGCGAAAGACCCAGTACTTC. It yields the protein CASSRQRKTQYF. The chain has TRBV12-3 or TRBV12-4 and TRBJ2-5, with D possibly TRBD1 on 5 matching bases. The CDR3 loop spans 12 amino acids. The ends were cut back, 8 bases at V and 6 bases at J, with 13 bases in the middle.

J is TRBJ2-5 and V is TRBV6-2 or TRBV6-3, with D tentatively TRBD2 (6 bases). Germline V lookup: CDR1 MNHEY, CDR2 SVGEGT. CDR3 length: 13 amino acids. Trimming took 4 bases from V and 6 from J, leaving 12 bases between them. The CDR3 sequence: CASSFQGLQTQYF. In DNA, the CDR3 is TGTGCCAGCAGTTTCCAGGGACTTCAGACCCAGTACTTC.

The chain couples TRBV24-1 to TRBJ1-5, with D perhaps TRBD1 (5 bases). Trimming took 3 bases from V and 4 from J, leaving 15 bases between them. Germline V lookup: CDR1 KGHDR, CDR2 SFDVKD. This CDR3 comprises 16 residues. The CDR3 loop is CATSDAGSAWNQPQHF. Written as DNA, the CDR3 is TGTGCCACCAGTGATGCAGGGAGTGCGTGGAATCAGCCCCAGCATTTT.

The genes are TRBV7-8 and TRBJ2-7; D may correspond to TRBD1 or TRBD2 (5 bases each). The ends were cut back, 5 bases at V and 3 bases at J, with 20 bases in the middle. Germline V gives CDR1 SGHVS, CDR2 FQNEAQ. The CDR3 totals 16 residues. The CDR3 sequence: CASSTRDLRRRYEQYF. The CDR3 DNA reads as TGTGCCAGCAGCACACGGGACCTTCGGCGTCGCTACGAGCAGTACTTC.

The chain carries TRBV7-9 and TRBJ1-2; D may be TRBD1 (5 bases). CDR1 SEHNR and CDR2 FQNEAQ come from the germline V gene (reference sequence). This CDR3 has 13 residues. V lost 6 bases and J 3 bases, leaving 11 bases between the germline ends. This CDR3 is CASRPQDYYGYTF. CDR3 in DNA: TGTGCCAGCAGACCACAGGATTACTATGGCTACACCTTC.

The V gene is TRBV6-5, the J gene TRBJ1-1; D call uncertain. V lost 2 bases, J lost 6 bases, and 7 bases lay in between. Germline V gene lookup returns CDR1 MNHEY and CDR2 SVGAGI. The CDR3 totals 12 residues. In DNA form, the CDR3 reads TGTGCCAGCAGTTACGTGTACGCTGAAGCTTTCTTT. This codes for CASSYVYAEAFF.

V and J are TRBV7-9 and TRBJ2-5; unclear D gene. The V gene's germline CDR1 is SEHNR and CDR2 FQNEAQ (reference sequence). CDR3 length: 13 amino acids. Between the trimmed V and J ends, which lost 7 bases and 2 bases, there was a span of 11 bases. The DNA for the CDR3 is TGTGCCAGCAACCTAGGGTGGCAAGAGACCCAGTACTTC. Translated: CASNLGWQETQYF.

The J gene is TRBJ2-2, the V gene TRBV27; D might be TRBD2 (5 bases). Germline assignment: CDR1 MNHEY and CDR2 SMNVEV (reference sequence). V lost 0 bases and J lost 4, with 12 bases in between. The CDR3 consists of 16 residues. The CDR3 nucleotides are TGTGCCAGCAGTTTATCGGTTGGGAGCATCACCGGGGAGCTGTTTTTT. Translated, it gives CASSLSVGSITGELFF.

CDR3 amino acids: CASGLLTGGSGELFF. CDR3 nucleotides: TGTGCTAGTGGTTTGCTGACAGGGGGCTCCGGGGAGCTGTTTTTT. The gene calls are TRBV12-5 and TRBJ2-2, with 10 bases aligning to TRBD1. The CDR3 length is 15 residues. V lost 2 bases, J lost 6 bases, and 3 bases stayed unmatched. Germline CDR1 reads LGHNT; CDR2 reads FRNRAP.

The chain links TRBV7-8 to TRBJ1-2; D unclear. Trimming took off 5 bases at V and 4 bases at J, with 11 bases between the two ends. CDR1 is SGHVS, CDR2 FQNEAQ, per germline. The CDR3 runs to 13 residues. CDR3 in amino acids: CASSPLPSYGYTF. For the CDR3, the DNA is TGTGCCAGCAGCCCCCTCCCTAGCTATGGCTACACCTTC. The whole variable domain, remainder taken from reference TRBV7-8 and TRBJ1-2, is GAGVSQSPRYKVAKRGQDVALRCDPISGHVSLFWYQQALGQGPEFLTYFQNEAQLDKSGLPSDRFFAERPEGSVSTLKIQRTQQEDSAVYLCASSPLPSYGYTFGSGTRLTVV.

This chain uses TRBV6-2 or TRBV6-3 with TRBJ1-2; TRBD1 matches at 12 bases. Per the germline V gene, CDR1 is MNHEY and CDR2 is SVGEGT. The V segment lost 6 bases and the J segment 5 bases; nucleotides outside the gene matches: 16. The CDR3 covers 18 residues. CDR3 sequence reads: CASSFLPGQGALPYGYTF. CDR3 in DNA: TGTGCCAGCAGCTTCCTTCCGGGACAGGGGGCACTGCCTTATGGCTACACCTTC.

V gene TRBV7-9 combines with J gene TRBJ2-7; TRBD2 agrees at 13 bases. Germline CDR1 is SEHNR and CDR2 is FQNEAQ (reference sequence). The CDR3 has 16 residues. The trim removed 5 bases at V and 1 base at J, leaving 5 bases unmatched. The CDR3 bases are TGTGCCAGCAGCCCGGGGACTAGCGGGATATCCTACGAGCAGTACTTC. Translated: CASSPGTSGISYEQYF.

The chain carries TRBV11-2 and TRBJ1-2; D is perhaps TRBD1 (6 bases). Trimming removed 4 bases at V and 8 bases at J, with 20 bases between. CDR1 and CDR2 from the germline V gene are SGHAT and FQNNGV. The CDR3 runs to 15 residues. The CDR3 sequence is CASSSELTGLGGYTF. The CDR3 nucleotides read TGTGCCAGCAGCTCGGAATTGACAGGTCTGGGGGGCTACACCTTC.

The rearrangement links TRBV11-3 to TRBJ2-2, with D possibly TRBD2 on 8 matching bases. V was pared by 0 bases and J by 7 bases, with 21 bases between. From germline, CDR1 is SGHNT and CDR2 YENEEA. The length of the CDR3 is 18 residues. This CDR3 reads CASSLEGRQGGRSGELFF. The CDR3 coding sequence is TGTGCCAGCAGCTTAGAGGGAAGACAGGGCGGGAGGAGCGGGGAGCTGTTTTTT.

This clone appeared a single time. Other nucleotide sequences in the sample specify the same CDR3. In DNA, the CDR3 is TGTGCCAGTAGTATGACGGTGAACACTGAAGCTTTCTTT. As protein: CASSMTVNTEAFF. The chain has TRBV19 and TRBJ1-1; D is unclear. Trimming took off 3 bases at V and 0 bases at J, with 5 bases between the two ends. Germline CDR1 and CDR2: LNHDA and SQIVND (reference sequence). The CDR3 has 13 amino acids. The full variable domain, its missing parts supplied by reference TRBV19 and TRBJ1-1, is DGGITQSPKYLFRKEGQNVTLSCEQNLNHDAMYWYRQDPGQGLRLIYYSQIVNDFQKGDIAEGYSVSREKKESFPLTVTSAQKNPTAFYLCASSMTVNTEAFFGQGTRLTVV.